This TCR gamma chain was documented in a study of Vδ1+ human thymocytes. In germline, CDR1 is EGSTGY, CDR2 YDSYTSSV. This CDR3 is 14 amino acids long. Losses at the gene ends were 0 bases for V and 3 bases for J; bases not matched to a gene: 5. RNA was extracted from the cells and then reverse transcribed. Pooled V-gene forward primers with one constant-region reverse primer generated the CDR3 amplicons by multiplex PCR. TCRdb reprocessed the multiplex PCR reads through CATT. The sample records 25,000 to 30,000 gamma-chain clones, around a fifth being singletons. This clone is classed as medium-sized. Antigen unknown. Other nucleotide sequences from this sample produce the same CDR3. Study results and limitations: In the thymus, TRG and TRD repertoires looked highly polyclonal with Gaussian CDR3 lengths. Unlike peripheral blood Vdelta1+ controls, thymic delta-chain sequences included roughly 18% Vdelta2 and few Vdelta3. The authors advised highly purified populations and single-cell validation.

Alphabeta T cells were depleted, then CD3+ Vdelta1+ Vdelta2- thymocytes were FACS-sorted. The sample comprised Vdelta1+ gamma-delta thymocytes from the thymus. As to subset: FACS-sorted CD3+ TCRalphabeta- TCRVdelta1+ TCRVdelta2- thymocytes. The TCR was taken from a boy younger than two who had congenital heart surgery. The chain combines TRGV4 with TRGJ1 or TRGJ2. In DNA, the CDR3 is TGTGCCACCTGGGATGGGCCGGGTTATTATAAGAAACTCTTT. It is translated as CATWDGPGYYKKLF.